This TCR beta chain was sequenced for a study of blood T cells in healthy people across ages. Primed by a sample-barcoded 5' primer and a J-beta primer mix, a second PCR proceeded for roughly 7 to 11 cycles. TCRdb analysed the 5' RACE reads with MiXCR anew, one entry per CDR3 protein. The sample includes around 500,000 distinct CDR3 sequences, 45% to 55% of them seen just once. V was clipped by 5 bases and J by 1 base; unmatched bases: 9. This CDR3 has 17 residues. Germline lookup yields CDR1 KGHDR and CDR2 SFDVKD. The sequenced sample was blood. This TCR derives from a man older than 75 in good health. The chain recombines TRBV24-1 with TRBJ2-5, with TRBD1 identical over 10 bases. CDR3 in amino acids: CATSGWTGGAIQETQYF. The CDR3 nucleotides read TGTGCCACCAGTGGGTGGACAGGGGGAGCCATCCAAGAGACCCAGTACTTC.